These 21 T cell receptor beta chains came from one sample sequenced in a study of OX40 agonist ivuxolimab in advanced cancers. Receptor libraries were prepared by the immunoSEQ multiplex PCR assay. Here the immuneACCESS table is served through TCRdb, limited to in-frame sequences with V and J called. Missing clones are a known gap in these copies; in checked studies unresolved V genes cover under half, and the rest lacks a known reason. The sample data list tens of thousands of clones, and roughly 84% of these were observed just once. The ten largest clones represent 0.2% to 0.3% of the sample. The input for sequencing was CD4+ or CD8+ T cells sorted from blood, taken in a trial of the OX40 agonist ivuxolimab. These receptors all stem from an adult with an advanced solid tumor such as melanoma, head and neck, liver or kidney cancer.

This chain connects TRBV6-1 to TRBJ2-1; the D gene could be TRBD1 or TRBD2 (6 bases each). Per the germline V gene, CDR1 is MNHNS and CDR2 is SASEGT. CDR3 size: 17 residues. Between the trimmed V and J ends, which lost 2 bases and 5 bases, there was a span of 19 bases. CDR3 sequence reads: CASSELDRGAGNNEQFF. CDR3 nucleotides: TGTGCCAGCAGTGAACTAGATAGGGGGGCAGGGAACAATGAGCAGTTCTTC.

The chain has TRBV6-5 and TRBJ1-2; no clear D. The CDR3 is 14 amino acids. The germline V gene has CDR1 MNHEY and CDR2 SVGAGI. The V gene lost 6 bases and the J gene lost 5 bases, with 16 bases spanning the gap. CDR3: CASRSTTRTYGYTF. CDR3 DNA: TGTGCCAGCAGATCGACAACAAGAACTTATGGCTACACCTTC.

The chain has TRBV7-9 and TRBJ1-5, with D perhaps TRBD1 (5 bases). The CDR3 consists of 15 residues. V was pared by 5 bases and J by 0 bases, with 11 bases between. CDR1 is SEHNR, CDR2 FQNEAQ, per germline (reference sequence). CDR3 residues: CASSPDTYSNQPQHF. CDR3 nucleotides: TGTGCCAGCAGCCCGGACACTTATAGCAATCAGCCCCAGCATTTT.

The chain has TRBV6-1 and TRBJ2-5, with TRBD2 identical over 7 bases. Trimming cost V 2 bases and J 4 bases; bases outside gene matches: 4. The germline V gene encodes CDR1 MNHNS and CDR2 SASEGT. CDR3 size: 14 residues. This CDR3 reads CASSEWTGGETQYF. CDR3 sequence (DNA): TGTGCCAGCAGTGAATGGACGGGGGGAGAGACCCAGTACTTC.

The chain uses TRBV7-9 and TRBJ2-7, with 7 nucleotides matching TRBD1. The J segment lost 2 bases and the V segment lost 7 bases, leaving 5 bases of the junction unmatched. The CDR3 consists of 13 residues. Germline V gene lookup returns CDR1 SEHNR and CDR2 FQNEAQ (reference sequence). The CDR3 loop is CASTGGLTYEQYF. CDR3 in DNA: TGTGCCAGCACAGGGGGTTTAACCTACGAGCAGTACTTC.

The chain recombines TRBV9 with TRBJ2-1; D possibly corresponds to TRBD1 (5 bases). The length of the CDR3 is 14 residues. CDR1 is SGDLS, CDR2 YYNGEE, per germline. Trimming took off 4 bases at V and 5 bases at J, with 13 bases between the two ends. CDR3 sequence (DNA): TGTGCCAGCAGCTTCGGCGCGGACAACAATGAGCAGTTCTTC. Translating gives CASSFGADNNEQFF.

The rearrangement links TRBV18 to TRBJ1-4; tentative D call: TRBD1 (6 bases). Between the trimmed V and J ends, which lost 3 bases and 7 bases, there was a span of 15 bases. The length of the CDR3 is 15 residues. Germline V lookup: CDR1 KGHSH, CDR2 LQKENI. The CDR3 bases are TGTGCCAGCTCACCTCCGTTGGGGGGCGTTGAAAAACTGTTTTTT. This translates into CASSPPLGGVEKLFF.

This chain links TRBV11-2 with TRBJ1-4, with D possibly TRBD1 on 6 matching bases. This CDR3 has 17 residues. V lost 1 base, J lost 6 bases, and 18 bases lay in between. Per the germline V gene, CDR1 is SGHAT and CDR2 is FQNNGV. The CDR3 is CASSLASTGTFDEKLFF. CDR3 sequence (DNA): TGTGCCAGCAGCTTAGCCTCCACCGGGACATTCGATGAAAAACTGTTTTTT.

The table lists this clone with a count of one. CDR3 region: CASAKPGTVSSYNEQFF. The CDR3 nucleotides are TGTGCCAGCGCGAAACCTGGGACAGTTAGCTCCTACAATGAGCAGTTCTTC. The rearrangement links TRBV5-6 to TRBJ2-1, with 7 nucleotides matching TRBD1. The CDR3 is 17 residues long. The V gene end was trimmed by 7 bases and the J gene end by 0 bases; junction bases not matched to a gene: 13. The germline gives CDR1 SGHDT, CDR2 YYEEEE.

The chain couples TRBV5-1 to TRBJ2-1; D unclear. In germline, CDR1 is SGHRS, CDR2 YFSETQ. With 4 bases removed from V and 3 bases from J, the gap between germline ends came to 8 bases. This CDR3 spans 13 amino acids. The DNA for the CDR3 is TGCGCCAGCAGCGGCGACAACTACAATGAGCAGTTCTTC. Translation: CASSGDNYNEQFF. Complete variable domain (other parts from reference TRBV5-1 and TRBJ2-1): KAGVTQTPRYLIKTRGQQVTLSCSPISGHRSVSWYQQTPGQGLQFLFEYFSETQRNKGNFPGRFSGRQFSNSRSEMNVSTLELGDSALYLCASSGDNYNEQFFGPGTRLTVL.

The chain couples TRBV23-1 to TRBJ1-6, with a tentative D call TRBD1 (5 bases). TRBV23-1 is sorted into the ORF group, with uncertain function. The CDR3 loop spans 17 amino acids. V was cut by 6 bases and J by 0 bases, with 15 bases left in between. In nucleotides, the CDR3 is TGCGCCAGCAGCCCGGACAAACCGAGCTCCTATAATTCACCCCTCCACTTT. This gives the protein CASSPDKPSSYNSPLHF.

V is TRBV6-1 and J is TRBJ1-2; a possible D gene is TRBD1 (5 bases). CDR1 and CDR2 from the germline V gene are MNHNS and SASEGT. V was cut by 5 bases and J by 9 bases, with 22 bases left in between. This CDR3 region has 15 residues. The CDR3: CASSPDWGREGSYTF. The CDR3 DNA follows: TGTGCCAGCAGTCCTGATTGGGGACGCGAGGGGAGCTACACCTTC.

The gene calls are TRBV5-5 and TRBJ2-7; TRBD1 agrees at 10 bases. Trimming removed 4 bases from V and 2 bases from J; junction bases left unmatched: 3. The CDR3 totals 14 residues. Germline values: CDR1 SGHKS, CDR2 YYEKEE (reference sequence). In nucleotides, the CDR3 is TGTGCCAGCAGCCGGGACAGGGGACCCTACGAGCAGTACTTC. It is translated as CASSRDRGPYEQYF.

The chain is built from TRBV27 and TRBJ2-2; TRBD2 might be the D (6 bases). CDR1 is MNHEY, CDR2 SMNVEV, per germline (reference sequence). This CDR3 is 16 amino acids long. The V end lost 3 bases, the J end lost 0 bases, and 11 bases lay between the germline ends. CDR3 DNA sequence: TGTGCCAGCAGTTTTTCTAGCGCCGCGAACACCGGGGAGCTGTTTTTT. Protein: CASSFSSAANTGELFF.

V usage is TRBV28 and J usage is TRBJ1-2; the D is unclear. The CDR3 has 11 residues. V was pared by 8 bases and J by 2 bases, with 6 bases between. Germline CDR1 reads MDHEN; CDR2 reads SYDVKM. DNA of the CDR3: TGTGCCAGCGGTTACAACTATGGCTACACCTTC. Translating it yields CASGYNYGYTF.

The V call is TRBV10-1, the J call TRBJ2-7; D unclear. Germline CDR1 WNHNN, CDR2 SYGVQD (reference sequence). V lost 11 bases and J lost 4, with 21 bases in between. The CDR3 is made up of 14 amino acids. The CDR3 DNA follows: TGCGCCCGCCCCCGGACGCGCGTGAGGTACGAGCAGTACTTC. It is translated as CARPRTRVRYEQYF.

The chain joins TRBV7-9 to TRBJ2-7; 7 bases line up with TRBD2. V shed 2 bases, J shed 5 bases, and the junction held 12 bases outside the gene matches. The CDR3 covers 16 residues. Germline values: CDR1 SEHNR, CDR2 FQNEAQ (reference sequence). Written as DNA, the CDR3 is TGTGCCAGCAGCTTAACCCCAGTGGGGGGGTCCCACGAGCAGTACTTC. Its protein product is CASSLTPVGGSHEQYF.

This chain links TRBV6-5 with TRBJ2-1; 7 nucleotides align to TRBD2. CDR1 is MNHEY, CDR2 SVGAGI, per germline. V gave up 3 bases and J gave up 4 bases; unmatched junction bases: 9. The CDR3 is 16 amino acids. CDR3 sequence (DNA): TGTGCCAGCAGTTATGGAGGCGGGAGAGTTTACAATGAGCAGTTCTTC. Its protein is CASSYGGGRVYNEQFF.

This clone was detected once. The chain joins TRBV5-1 to TRBJ2-1; 10 bases are a match to TRBD2. Germline CDR1 reads SGHRS; CDR2 reads YFSETQ. CDR3 size: 15 residues. V gave up 4 bases and J gave up 4 bases; unmatched junction bases: 5. In nucleotides, the CDR3 is TGCGCCAGCAGCGGTGGACTAGCGGAATACAATGAGCAGTTCTTC. The encoded protein is CASSGGLAEYNEQFF.

J is TRBJ2-5 and V is TRBV4-1; 12 bases align to TRBD2. V shed 2 bases and J 5 bases; nucleotides not matched to a gene: 9. Germline V gene sequence: CDR1 MGHRA, CDR2 YSYEKL. CDR3 length: 17 residues. In DNA form, the CDR3 reads TGCGCCAGCAGCCAAATTGCCGGCCTAGCGGGAGGGGAGACCCAGTACTTC. Translated, it gives CASSQIAGLAGGETQYF.

The chain carries TRBV19 and TRBJ1-2; TRBD1 agrees at 8 bases. Germline V gene lookup returns CDR1 LNHDA and CDR2 SQIVND (reference sequence). This CDR3 is built from 15 residues. The J segment lost 3 bases and the V segment lost 6 bases, leaving 9 bases of the junction unmatched. CDR3 DNA: TGTGCCAGTAGACCACGGGACAGGCACGACTATGGCTACACCTTC. This encodes CASRPRDRHDYGYTF.